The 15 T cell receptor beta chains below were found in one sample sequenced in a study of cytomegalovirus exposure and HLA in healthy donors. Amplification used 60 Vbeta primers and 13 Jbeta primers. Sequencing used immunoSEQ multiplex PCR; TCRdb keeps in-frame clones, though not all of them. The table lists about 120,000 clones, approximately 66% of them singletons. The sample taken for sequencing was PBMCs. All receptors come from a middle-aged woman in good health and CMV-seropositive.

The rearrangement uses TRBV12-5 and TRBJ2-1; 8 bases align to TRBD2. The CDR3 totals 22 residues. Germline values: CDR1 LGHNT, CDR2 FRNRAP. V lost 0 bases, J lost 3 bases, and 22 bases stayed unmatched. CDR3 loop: CASGLVLPATGLEGSLYNEQFF. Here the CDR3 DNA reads TGTGCTAGTGGTTTGGTCCTCCCGGCCACGGGACTAGAGGGGTCCCTCTACAATGAGCAGTTCTTC.

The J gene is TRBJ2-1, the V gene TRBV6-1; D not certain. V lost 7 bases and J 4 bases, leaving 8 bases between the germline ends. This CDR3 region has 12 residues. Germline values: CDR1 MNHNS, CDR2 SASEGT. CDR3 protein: CASIHEYNEQFF. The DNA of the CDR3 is TGTGCCAGCATCCATGAGTACAATGAGCAGTTCTTC.

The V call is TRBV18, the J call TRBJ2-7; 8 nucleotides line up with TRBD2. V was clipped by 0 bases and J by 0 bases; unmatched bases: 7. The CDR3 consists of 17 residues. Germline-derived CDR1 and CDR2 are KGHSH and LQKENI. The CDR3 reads CASSPPSGTRLSYEQYF. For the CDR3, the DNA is TGTGCCAGCTCACCACCCTCCGGGACTAGACTCTCCTACGAGCAGTACTTC.

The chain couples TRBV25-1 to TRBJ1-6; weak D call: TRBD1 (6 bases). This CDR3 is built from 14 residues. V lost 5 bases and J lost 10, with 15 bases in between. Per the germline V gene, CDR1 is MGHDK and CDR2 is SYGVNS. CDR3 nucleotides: TGTGCCAGCAGTCTAGGGGGATTGGGGTCACCCCTCCACTTT. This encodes CASSLGGLGSPLHF.

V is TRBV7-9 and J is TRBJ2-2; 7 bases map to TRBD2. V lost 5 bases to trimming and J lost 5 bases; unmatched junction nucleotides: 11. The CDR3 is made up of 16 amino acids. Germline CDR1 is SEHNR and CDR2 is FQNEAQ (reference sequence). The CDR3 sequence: CASSRPPGGWTGELFF. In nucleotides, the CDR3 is TGTGCCAGCAGCCGTCCCCCGGGGGGATGGACCGGGGAGCTGTTTTTT.

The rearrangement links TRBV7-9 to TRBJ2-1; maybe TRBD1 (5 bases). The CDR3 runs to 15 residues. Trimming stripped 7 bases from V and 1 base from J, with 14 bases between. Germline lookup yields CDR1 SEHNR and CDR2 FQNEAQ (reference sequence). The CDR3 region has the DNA TGTGCCAGCACCCCCGACAGCCCATCCTACAATGAGCAGTTCTTC. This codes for CASTPDSPSYNEQFF.

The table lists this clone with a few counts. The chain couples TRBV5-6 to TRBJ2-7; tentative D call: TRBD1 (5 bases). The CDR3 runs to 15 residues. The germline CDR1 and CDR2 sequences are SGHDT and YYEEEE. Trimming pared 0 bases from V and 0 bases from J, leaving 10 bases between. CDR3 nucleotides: TGTGCCAGCAGCTTGGTAGGACATCTCTCCTACGAGCAGTACTTC. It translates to CASSLVGHLSYEQYF.

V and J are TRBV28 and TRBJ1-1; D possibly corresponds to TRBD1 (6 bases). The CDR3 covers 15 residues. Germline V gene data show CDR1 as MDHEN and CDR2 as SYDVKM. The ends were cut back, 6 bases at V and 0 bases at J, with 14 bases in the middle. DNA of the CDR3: TGTGCCAGCAGCCCGGGGGGGGCCATGAACACTGAAGCTTTCTTT. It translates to CASSPGGAMNTEAFF.

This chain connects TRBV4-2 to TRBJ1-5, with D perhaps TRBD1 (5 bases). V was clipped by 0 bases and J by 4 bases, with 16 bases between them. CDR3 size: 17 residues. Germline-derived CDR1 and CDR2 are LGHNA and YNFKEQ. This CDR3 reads CASSQDLGQANNQPQHF. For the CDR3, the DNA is TGTGCCAGCAGCCAAGATCTGGGGCAGGCCAATAATCAGCCCCAGCATTTT.

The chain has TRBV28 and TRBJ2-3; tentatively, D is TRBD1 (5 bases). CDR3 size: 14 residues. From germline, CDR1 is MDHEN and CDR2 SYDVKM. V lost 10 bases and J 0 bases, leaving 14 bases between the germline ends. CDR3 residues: CATSQQDSTDTQYF. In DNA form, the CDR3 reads TGTGCCACCTCCCAACAGGATAGCACAGATACGCAGTATTTT.

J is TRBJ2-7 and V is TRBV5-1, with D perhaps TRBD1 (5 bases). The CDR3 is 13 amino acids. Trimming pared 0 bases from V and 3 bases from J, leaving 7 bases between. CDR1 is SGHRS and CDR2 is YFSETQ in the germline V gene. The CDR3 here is CASSLGQNYEQYF. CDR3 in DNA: TGCGCCAGCAGCTTGGGACAGAACTACGAGCAGTACTTC.

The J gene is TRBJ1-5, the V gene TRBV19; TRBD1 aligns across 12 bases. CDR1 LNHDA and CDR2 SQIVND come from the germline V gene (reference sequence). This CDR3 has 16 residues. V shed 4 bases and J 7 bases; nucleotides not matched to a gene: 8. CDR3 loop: CASSTGTGGAGQPQHF. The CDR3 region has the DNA TGTGCCAGTAGTACCGGGACAGGGGGCGCCGGGCAGCCCCAGCATTTT.

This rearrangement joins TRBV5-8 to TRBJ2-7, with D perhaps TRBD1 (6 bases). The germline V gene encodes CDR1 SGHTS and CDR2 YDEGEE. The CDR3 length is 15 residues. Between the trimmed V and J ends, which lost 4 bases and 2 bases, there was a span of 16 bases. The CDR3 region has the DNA TGTGCCAGCAGCAATCCGGGACAAATCACCTACGAGCAGTACTTC. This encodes CASSNPGQITYEQYF.

CDR3 sequence (DNA): TGTGCCACCAGCAGAGATACCCAGGGCGGCACAGATACGCAGTATTTT. Residues: CATSRDTQGGTDTQYF. The chain links TRBV15 to TRBJ2-3, with D perhaps matching TRBD1 (5 bases). The CDR3 runs to 16 residues. CDR1 LNHNV and CDR2 YYDKDF come from the germline V gene (reference sequence). Trimming pared 0 bases from V and 1 base from J, leaving 11 bases between.

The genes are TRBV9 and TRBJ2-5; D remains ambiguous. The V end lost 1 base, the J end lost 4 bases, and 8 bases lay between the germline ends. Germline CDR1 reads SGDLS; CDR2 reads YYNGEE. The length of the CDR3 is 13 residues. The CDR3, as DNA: TGTGCCAGCAGCGTACAACAGTTAGAGACCCAGTACTTC. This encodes CASSVQQLETQYF. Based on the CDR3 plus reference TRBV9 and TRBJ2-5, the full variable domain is DSGVTQTPKHLITATGQRVTLRCSPRSGDLSVYWYQQSLDQGLQFLIQYYNGEERAKGNILERFSAQQFPDLHSELNLSSLELGDSALYFCASSVQQLETQYFGPGTRLLVL.